This entry concerns a single TCR beta chain. Germline CDR1 is SQVTM and CDR2 is ANQGSEA. Germline trimming cut 5 bases from V and 6 bases from J; bases unmatched to any gene: 8. The CDR3 is 13 amino acids. Libraries of TCR beta came from iRepertoire HTBI primers plus Arm-PCR of CDR3 regions. MiXCR, applied by TCRdb to the multiplex PCR reads, yields one record per CDR3 protein. The table lists around 460,000 distinct CDR3 sequences, about 22% of them singletons, with roughly 13% in the top ten. Documented time point: persistent/refractory GD, antithyroid drugs over 5 years with positive TRAb. Scientists built the TCR library using RNA that was extracted from PBMCs. Under American Thyroid Association guidelines, Graves' disease was diagnosed. The sample originates from a study of regulatory T cells in long-lasting Graves disease. In the study overall: More than 5 years of antithyroid drugs with positive TSH receptor antibodies defined persistent Graves' disease.

The V call is TRBV29-1, the J call TRBJ1-2, with 8 bases aligning to TRBD1. Sample: peripheral blood mononuclear cells (PBMCs), taken when the disease was refractory, from a patient treated with antithyroid drugs. This receptor was obtained from a female donor with Graves disease. CDR3 DNA sequence: TGCAGCGTTCCCTCCGGACAGGGTGATGGCTACACCTTC. This sequence encodes CSVPSGQGDGYTF.